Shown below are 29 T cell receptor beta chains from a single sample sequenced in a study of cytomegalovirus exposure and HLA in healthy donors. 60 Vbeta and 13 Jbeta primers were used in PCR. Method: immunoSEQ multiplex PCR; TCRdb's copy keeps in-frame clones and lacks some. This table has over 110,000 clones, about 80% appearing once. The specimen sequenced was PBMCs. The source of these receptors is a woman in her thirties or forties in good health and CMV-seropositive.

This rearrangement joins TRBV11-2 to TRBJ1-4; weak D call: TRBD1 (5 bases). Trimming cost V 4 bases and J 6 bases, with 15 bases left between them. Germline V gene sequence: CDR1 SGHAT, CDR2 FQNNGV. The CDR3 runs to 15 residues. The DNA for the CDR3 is TGTGCCAGCAGCTCTCGAGGAGGGGAATATGAAAAACTGTTTTTT. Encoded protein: CASSSRGGEYEKLFF.

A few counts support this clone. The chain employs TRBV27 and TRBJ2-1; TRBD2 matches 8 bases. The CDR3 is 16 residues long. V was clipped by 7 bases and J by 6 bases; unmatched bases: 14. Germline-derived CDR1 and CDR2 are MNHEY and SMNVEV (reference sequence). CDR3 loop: CASKLEWLAGFNEQFF. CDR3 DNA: TGTGCCAGCAAGCTAGAATGGCTAGCGGGCTTCAATGAGCAGTTCTTC.

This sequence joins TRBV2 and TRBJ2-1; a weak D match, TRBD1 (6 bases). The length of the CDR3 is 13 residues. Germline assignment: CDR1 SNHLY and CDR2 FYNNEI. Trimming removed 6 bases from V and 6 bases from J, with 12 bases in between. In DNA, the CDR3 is TGTGCCAGCAGATCACAGGGACCCAATGAGCAGTTCTTC. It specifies CASRSQGPNEQFF.

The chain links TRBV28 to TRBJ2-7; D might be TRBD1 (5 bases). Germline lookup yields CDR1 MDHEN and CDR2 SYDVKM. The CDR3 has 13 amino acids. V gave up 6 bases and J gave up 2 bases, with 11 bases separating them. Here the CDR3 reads CASRPGRAYEQYF. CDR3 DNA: TGTGCCAGCAGGCCGGGCAGGGCCTACGAGCAGTACTTC.

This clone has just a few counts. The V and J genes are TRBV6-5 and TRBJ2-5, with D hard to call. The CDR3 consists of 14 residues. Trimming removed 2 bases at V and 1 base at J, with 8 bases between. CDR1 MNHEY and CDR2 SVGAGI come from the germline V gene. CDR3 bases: TGTGCCAGCAGTTACGAACTAATCCAAGAGACCCAGTACTTC. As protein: CASSYELIQETQYF.

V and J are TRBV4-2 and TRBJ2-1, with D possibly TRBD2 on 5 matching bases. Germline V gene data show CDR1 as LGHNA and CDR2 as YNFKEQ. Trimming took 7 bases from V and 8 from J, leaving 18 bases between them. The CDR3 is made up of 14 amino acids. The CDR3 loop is CASKVFGKVDEQFF. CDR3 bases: TGTGCCAGCAAAGTGTTCGGGAAAGTGGATGAGCAGTTCTTC.

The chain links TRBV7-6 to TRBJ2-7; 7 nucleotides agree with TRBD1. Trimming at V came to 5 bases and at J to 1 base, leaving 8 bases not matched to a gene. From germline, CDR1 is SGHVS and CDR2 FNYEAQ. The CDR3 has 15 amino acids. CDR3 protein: CASSNRDRSSYEQYF. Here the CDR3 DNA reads TGTGCCAGCAGCAACCGGGACAGAAGTTCCTACGAGCAGTACTTC. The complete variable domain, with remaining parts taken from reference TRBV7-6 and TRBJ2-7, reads GAGVSQSPRYKVTKRGQDVALRCDPISGHVSLYWYRQALGQGPEFLTYFNYEAQQDKSGLPNDRFSAERPEGSISTLTIQRTEQRDSAMYRCASSNRDRSSYEQYFGPGTRLTVT.

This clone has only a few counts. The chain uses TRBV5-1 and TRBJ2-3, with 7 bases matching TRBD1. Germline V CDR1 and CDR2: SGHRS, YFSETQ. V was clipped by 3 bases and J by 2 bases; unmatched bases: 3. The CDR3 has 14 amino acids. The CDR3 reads CASSWGTVTDTQYF. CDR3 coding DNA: TGCGCCAGCAGCTGGGGGACAGTCACAGATACGCAGTATTTT. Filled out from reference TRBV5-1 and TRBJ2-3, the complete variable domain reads KAGVTQTPRYLIKTRGQQVTLSCSPISGHRSVSWYQQTPGQGLQFLFEYFSETQRNKGNFPGRFSGRQFSNSRSEMNVSTLELGDSALYLCASSWGTVTDTQYFGPGTRLTVL.

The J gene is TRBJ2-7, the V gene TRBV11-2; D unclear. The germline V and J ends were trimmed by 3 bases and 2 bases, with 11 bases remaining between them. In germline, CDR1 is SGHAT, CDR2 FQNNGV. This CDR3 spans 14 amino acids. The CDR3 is CASSFSLTAYEQYF. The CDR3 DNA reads TGTGCCAGCAGCTTCTCGCTTACAGCCTACGAGCAGTACTTC.

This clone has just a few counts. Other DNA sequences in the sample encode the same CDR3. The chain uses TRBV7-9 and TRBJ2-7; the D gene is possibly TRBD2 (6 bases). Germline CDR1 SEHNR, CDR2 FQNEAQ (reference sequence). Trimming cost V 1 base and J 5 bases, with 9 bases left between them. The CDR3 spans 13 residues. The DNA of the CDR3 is TGTGCCAGCAGCTTAGACGGGGGAGACGAGCAGTACTTC. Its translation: CASSLDGGDEQYF.

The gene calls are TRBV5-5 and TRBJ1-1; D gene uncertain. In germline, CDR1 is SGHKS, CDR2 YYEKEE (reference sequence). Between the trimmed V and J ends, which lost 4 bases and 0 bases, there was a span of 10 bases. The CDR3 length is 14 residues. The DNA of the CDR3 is TGTGCCAGCAGCGAATACAGCTTGAACACTGAAGCTTTCTTT. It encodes CASSEYSLNTEAFF.

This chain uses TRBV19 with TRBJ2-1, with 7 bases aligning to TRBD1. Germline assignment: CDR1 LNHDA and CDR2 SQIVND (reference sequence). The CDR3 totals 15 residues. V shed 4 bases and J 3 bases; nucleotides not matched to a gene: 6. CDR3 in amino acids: CASSTTGLDYNEQFF. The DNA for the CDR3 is TGTGCCAGTAGTACGACAGGGCTGGACTACAATGAGCAGTTCTTC.

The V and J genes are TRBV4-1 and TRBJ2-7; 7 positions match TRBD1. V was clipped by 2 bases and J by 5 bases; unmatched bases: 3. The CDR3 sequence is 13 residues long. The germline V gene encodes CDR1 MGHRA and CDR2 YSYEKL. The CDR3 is CASSQNRGDEQYF. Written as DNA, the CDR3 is TGCGCCAGCAGCCAAAACAGGGGCGACGAGCAGTACTTC.

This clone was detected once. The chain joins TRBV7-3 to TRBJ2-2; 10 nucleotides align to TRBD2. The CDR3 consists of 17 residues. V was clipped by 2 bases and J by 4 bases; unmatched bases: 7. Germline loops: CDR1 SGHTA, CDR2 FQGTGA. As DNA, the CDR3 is TGTGCCAGCAGCTTATTGGCTAGCGGGAGAGGCACCGGGGAGCTGTTTTTT. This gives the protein CASSLLASGRGTGELFF. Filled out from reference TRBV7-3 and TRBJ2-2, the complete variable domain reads GAGVSQTPSNKVTEKGKYVELRCDPISGHTALYWYRQSLGQGPEFLIYFQGTGAADDSGLPNDRFFAVRPEGSVSTLKIQRTERGDSAVYLCASSLLASGRGTGELFFGEGSRLTVL.

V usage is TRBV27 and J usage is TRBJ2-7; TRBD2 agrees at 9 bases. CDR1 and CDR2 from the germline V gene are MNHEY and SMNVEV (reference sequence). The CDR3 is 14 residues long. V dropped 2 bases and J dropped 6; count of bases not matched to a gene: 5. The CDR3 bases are TGTGCCAGCAGTTTAACTAGCGGGTTTTCCGAGCAGTACTTC. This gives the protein CASSLTSGFSEQYF.

CDR3 coding DNA: TGTGCCAGCAGCCTCAACAGGGGGGGAACCTACAATGAGCAGTTCTTC. The encoded protein is CASSLNRGGTYNEQFF. This chain uses TRBV11-3 with TRBJ2-1, with D perhaps matching TRBD1 (8 bases). The CDR3 runs 16 residues. Germline values: CDR1 SGHNT, CDR2 YENEEA. The V and J ends lost 5 bases and 2 bases respectively, with 16 bases between them. Combining the CDR3 with reference TRBV11-3 and TRBJ2-1 gives the whole variable domain EAGVVQSPRYKIIEKKQPVAFWCNPISGHNTLYWYLQNLGQGPELLIRYENEEAVDDSQLPKDRFSAERLKGVDSTLKIQPAELGDSAVYLCASSLNRGGTYNEQFFGPGTRLTVL.

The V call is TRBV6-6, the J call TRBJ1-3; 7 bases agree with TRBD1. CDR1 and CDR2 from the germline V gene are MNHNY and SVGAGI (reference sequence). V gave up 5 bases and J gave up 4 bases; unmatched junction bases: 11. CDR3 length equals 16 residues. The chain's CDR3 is CASSKQGPAGGNTIYF. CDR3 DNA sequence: TGTGCCAGCAGTAAACAGGGGCCGGCAGGAGGAAACACCATATATTTT.

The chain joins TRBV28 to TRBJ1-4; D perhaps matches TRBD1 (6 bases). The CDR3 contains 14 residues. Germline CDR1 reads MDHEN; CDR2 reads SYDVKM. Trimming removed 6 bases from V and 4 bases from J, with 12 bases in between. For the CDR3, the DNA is TGTGCCAGCAGAAAGGGGGTGTATAATGAAAAACTGTTTTTT. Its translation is CASRKGVYNEKLFF.

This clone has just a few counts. This CDR3 is CASSLSIYGYTF. The CDR3 DNA reads TGTGCCAGCAGTTTATCTATCTATGGCTACACCTTC. This chain links TRBV28 with TRBJ1-2, with unresolved D. Between the trimmed V and J ends, which lost 1 base and 4 bases, there was a span of 4 bases. In germline, CDR1 is MDHEN, CDR2 SYDVKM. The length of the CDR3 is 12 residues.

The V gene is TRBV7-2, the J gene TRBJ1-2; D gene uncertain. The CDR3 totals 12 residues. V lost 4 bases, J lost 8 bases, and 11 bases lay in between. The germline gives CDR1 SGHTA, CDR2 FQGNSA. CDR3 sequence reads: CASSSGRWGYTF. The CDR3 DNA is TGTGCCAGCAGCTCTGGGCGTTGGGGCTACACCTTC.

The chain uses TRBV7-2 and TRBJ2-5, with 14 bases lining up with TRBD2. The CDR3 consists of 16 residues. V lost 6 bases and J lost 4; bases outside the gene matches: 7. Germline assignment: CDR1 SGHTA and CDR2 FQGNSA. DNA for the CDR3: TGTGCCAGCAGAGGGACTAGCGGGAGAAGGGGAGAGACCCAGTACTTC. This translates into CASRGTSGRRGETQYF. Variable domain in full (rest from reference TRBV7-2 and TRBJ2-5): GAGVSQSPSNKVTEKGKDVELRCDPISGHTALYWYRQSLGQGLEFLIYFQGNSAPDKSGLPSDRFSAERTGGSVSTLTIQRTQQEDSAVYLCASRGTSGRRGETQYFGPGTRLLVL.

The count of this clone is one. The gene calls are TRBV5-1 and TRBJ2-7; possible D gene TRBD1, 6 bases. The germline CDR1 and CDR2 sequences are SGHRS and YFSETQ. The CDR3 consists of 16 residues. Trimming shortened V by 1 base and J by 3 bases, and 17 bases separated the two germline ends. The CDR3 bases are TGCGCCAGCAGCTTGCTGTTACGGGACACGAACTACGAGCAGTACTTC. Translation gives CASSLLLRDTNYEQYF.

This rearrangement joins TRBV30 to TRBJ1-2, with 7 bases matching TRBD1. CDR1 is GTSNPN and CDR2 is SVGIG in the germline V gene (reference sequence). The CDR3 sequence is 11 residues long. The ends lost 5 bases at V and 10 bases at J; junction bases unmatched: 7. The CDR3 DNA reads TGTGCCTGGCTCGCCGGGACAGTCTACACCTTC. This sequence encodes CAWLAGTVYTF.

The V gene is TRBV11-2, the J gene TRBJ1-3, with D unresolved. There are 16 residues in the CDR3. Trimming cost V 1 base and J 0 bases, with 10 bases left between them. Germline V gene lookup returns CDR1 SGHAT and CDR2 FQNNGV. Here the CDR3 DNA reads TGTGCCAGCAGCTTAGTTGAAGCCGCCTCTGGAAACACCATATATTTT. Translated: CASSLVEAASGNTIYF.

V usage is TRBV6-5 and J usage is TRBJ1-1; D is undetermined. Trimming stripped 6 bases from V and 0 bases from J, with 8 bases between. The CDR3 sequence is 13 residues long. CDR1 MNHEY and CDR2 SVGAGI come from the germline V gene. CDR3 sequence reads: CASRFSLNTEAFF. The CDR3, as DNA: TGTGCCAGCAGGTTCTCCCTGAACACTGAAGCTTTCTTT.

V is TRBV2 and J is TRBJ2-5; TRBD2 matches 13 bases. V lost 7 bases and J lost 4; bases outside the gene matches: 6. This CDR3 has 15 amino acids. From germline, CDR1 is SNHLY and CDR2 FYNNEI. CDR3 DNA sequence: TGTGCCAGCACCGGACTAGCGGGAGAGGGAGAGACCCAGTACTTC. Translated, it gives CASTGLAGEGETQYF.

Here the CDR3 DNA reads TGTGCCAGCAGCGCGCCGGGGGGCGGGGAGACCCAGTACTTC. The encoded protein is CASSAPGGGETQYF. The chain recombines TRBV9 with TRBJ2-5; D is perhaps TRBD2 (7 bases). Trimming cost V 3 bases and J 5 bases, with 14 bases left between them. This CDR3 spans 14 amino acids. The germline V gene has CDR1 SGDLS and CDR2 YYNGEE.

CDR3 protein: CASSLTGLAGADEQFF. The DNA for the CDR3 is TGCGCCAGCAGCTTAACGGGACTAGCGGGAGCTGATGAGCAGTTCTTC. This chain uses TRBV5-1 with TRBJ2-1, with 14 positions matching TRBD2. Germline V CDR1 and CDR2: SGHRS, YFSETQ. The CDR3 totals 16 residues. V trimming: 2 bases; J trimming: 8 bases; junction bases outside the gene matches: 6.

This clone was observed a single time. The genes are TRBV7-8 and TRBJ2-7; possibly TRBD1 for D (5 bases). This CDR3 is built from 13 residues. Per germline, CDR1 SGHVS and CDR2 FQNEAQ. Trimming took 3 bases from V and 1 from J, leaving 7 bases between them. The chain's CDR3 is CASSLRQSYEQYF. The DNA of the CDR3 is TGTGCCAGCAGCTTGAGACAGTCCTACGAGCAGTACTTC. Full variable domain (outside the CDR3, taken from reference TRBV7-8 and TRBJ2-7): GAGVSQSPRYKVAKRGQDVALRCDPISGHVSLFWYQQALGQGPEFLTYFQNEAQLDKSGLPSDRFFAERPEGSVSTLKIQRTQQEDSAVYLCASSLRQSYEQYFGPGTRLTVT.